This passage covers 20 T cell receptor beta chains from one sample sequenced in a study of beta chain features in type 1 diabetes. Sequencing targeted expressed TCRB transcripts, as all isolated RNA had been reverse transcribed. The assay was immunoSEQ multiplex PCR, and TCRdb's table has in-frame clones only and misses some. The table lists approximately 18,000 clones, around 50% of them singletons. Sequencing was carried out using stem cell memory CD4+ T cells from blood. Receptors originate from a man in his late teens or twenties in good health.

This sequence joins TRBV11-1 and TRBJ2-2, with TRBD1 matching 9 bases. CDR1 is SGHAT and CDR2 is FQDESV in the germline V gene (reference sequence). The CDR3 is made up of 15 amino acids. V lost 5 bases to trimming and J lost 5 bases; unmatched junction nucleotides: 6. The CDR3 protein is CASSPDRGETGELFF. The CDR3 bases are TGTGCCAGCAGCCCAGACAGGGGGGAAACCGGGGAGCTGTTTTTT.

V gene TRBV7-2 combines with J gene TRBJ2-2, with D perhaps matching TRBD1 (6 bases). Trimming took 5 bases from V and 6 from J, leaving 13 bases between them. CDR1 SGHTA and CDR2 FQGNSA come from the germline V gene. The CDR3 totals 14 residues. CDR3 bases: TGTGCCAGCAGCCTCCGGACAGTTTCCGGGGAGCTGTTTTTT. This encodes CASSLRTVSGELFF.

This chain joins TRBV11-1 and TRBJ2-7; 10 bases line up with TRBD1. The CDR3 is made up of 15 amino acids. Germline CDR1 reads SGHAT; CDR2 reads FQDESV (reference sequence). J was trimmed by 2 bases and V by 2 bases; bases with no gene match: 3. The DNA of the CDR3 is TGTGCCAGCAGCTTACACGGACAGGGGGCCTACGAGCAGTACTTC. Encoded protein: CASSLHGQGAYEQYF.

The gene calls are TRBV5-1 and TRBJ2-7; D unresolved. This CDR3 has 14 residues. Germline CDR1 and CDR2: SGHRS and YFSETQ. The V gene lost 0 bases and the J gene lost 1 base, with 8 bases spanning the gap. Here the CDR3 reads CASSLAPESYEQYF. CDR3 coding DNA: TGCGCCAGCAGCTTGGCCCCGGAGTCCTACGAGCAGTACTTC.

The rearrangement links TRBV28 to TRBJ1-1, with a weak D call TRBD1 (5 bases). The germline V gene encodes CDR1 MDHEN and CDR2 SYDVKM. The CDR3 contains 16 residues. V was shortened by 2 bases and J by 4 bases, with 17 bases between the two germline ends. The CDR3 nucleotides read TGTGCCAGCAGTTTAGACGCCACGGGGGGATTCACTGAAGCTTTCTTT. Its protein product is CASSLDATGGFTEAFF.

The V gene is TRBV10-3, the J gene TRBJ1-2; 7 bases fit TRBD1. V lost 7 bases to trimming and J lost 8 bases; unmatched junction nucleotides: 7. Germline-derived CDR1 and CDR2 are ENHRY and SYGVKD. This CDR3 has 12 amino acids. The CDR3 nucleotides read TGTGCCATCACCGGAGACAGGGACGGCTACACCTTC. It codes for CAITGDRDGYTF.

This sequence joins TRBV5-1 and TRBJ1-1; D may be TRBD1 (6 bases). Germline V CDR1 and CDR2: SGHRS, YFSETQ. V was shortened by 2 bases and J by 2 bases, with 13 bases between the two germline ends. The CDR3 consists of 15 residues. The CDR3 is CASSFSGHSNTEAFF. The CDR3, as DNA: TGCGCCAGCAGCTTTTCGGGACACTCAAACACTGAAGCTTTCTTT.

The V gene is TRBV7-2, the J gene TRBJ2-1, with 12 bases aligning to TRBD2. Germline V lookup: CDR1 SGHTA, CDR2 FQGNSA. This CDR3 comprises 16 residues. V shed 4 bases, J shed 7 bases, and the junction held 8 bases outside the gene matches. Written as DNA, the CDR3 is TGTGCCAGCAGCTGGCGTTGGGGGACTAGCGGGAATGAGCAGTTCTTC. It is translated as CASSWRWGTSGNEQFF.

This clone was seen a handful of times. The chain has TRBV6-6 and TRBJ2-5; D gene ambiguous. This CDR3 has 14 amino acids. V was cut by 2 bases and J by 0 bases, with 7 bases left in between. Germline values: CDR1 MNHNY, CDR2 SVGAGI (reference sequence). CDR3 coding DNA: TGTGCCAGCAGTTACGTGGCTTACCAAGAGACCCAGTACTTC. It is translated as CASSYVAYQETQYF.

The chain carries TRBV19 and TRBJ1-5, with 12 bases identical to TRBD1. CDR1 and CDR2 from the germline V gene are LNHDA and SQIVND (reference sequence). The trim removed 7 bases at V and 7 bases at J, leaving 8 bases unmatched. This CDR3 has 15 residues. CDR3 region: CASKLEGQGAQPQHF. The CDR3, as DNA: TGTGCCAGTAAGCTCGAGGGACAGGGGGCCCAGCCCCAGCATTTT. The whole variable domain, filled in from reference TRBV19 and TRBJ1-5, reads DGGITQSPKYLFRKEGQNVTLSCEQNLNHDAMYWYRQDPGQGLRLIYYSQIVNDFQKGDIAEGYSVSREKKESFPLTVTSAQKNPTAFYLCASKLEGQGAQPQHFGDGTRLSIL.

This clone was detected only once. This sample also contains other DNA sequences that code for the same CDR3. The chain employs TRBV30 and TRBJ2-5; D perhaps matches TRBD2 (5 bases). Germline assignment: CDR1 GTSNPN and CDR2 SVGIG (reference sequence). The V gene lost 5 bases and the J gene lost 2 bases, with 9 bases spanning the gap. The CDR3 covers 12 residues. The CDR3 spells CAWERYQETQYF. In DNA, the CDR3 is TGTGCCTGGGAGCGGTATCAAGAGACCCAGTACTTC. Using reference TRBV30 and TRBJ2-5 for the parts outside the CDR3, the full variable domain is SQTIHQWPATLVQPVGSPLSLECTVEGTSNPNLYWYRQAAGRGLQLLFYSVGIGQISSEVPQNLSASRPQDRQFILSSKKLLLSDSGFYLCAWERYQETQYFGPGTRLLVL.

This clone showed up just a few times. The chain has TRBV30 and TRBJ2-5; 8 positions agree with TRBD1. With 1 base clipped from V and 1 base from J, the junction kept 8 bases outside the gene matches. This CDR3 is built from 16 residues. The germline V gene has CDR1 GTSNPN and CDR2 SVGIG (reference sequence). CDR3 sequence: CAWSGARDRFQETQYF. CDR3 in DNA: TGTGCCTGGAGTGGCGCCCGGGACAGGTTCCAAGAGACCCAGTACTTC.

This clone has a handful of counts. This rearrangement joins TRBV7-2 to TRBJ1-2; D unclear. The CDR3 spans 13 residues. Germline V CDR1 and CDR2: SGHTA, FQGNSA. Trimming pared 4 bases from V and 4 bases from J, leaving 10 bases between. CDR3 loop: CASSSDGLYGYTF. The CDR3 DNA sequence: TGTGCCAGCAGCTCCGACGGACTCTATGGCTACACCTTC.

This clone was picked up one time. This chain's CDR3 is CAWDTGGNQPQHF. In nucleotides, the CDR3 is TGTGCCTGGGATACAGGGGGCAATCAGCCCCAGCATTTT. The chain joins TRBV30 to TRBJ1-5, with 7 bases fitting TRBD1. The CDR3 covers 13 residues. V gave up 5 bases and J gave up 2 bases; unmatched junction bases: 3. The germline CDR1 and CDR2 sequences are GTSNPN and SVGIG (reference sequence). Variable domain in full (rest from reference TRBV30 and TRBJ1-5): SQTIHQWPATLVQPVGSPLSLECTVEGTSNPNLYWYRQAAGRGLQLLFYSVGIGQISSEVPQNLSASRPQDRQFILSSKKLLLSDSGFYLCAWDTGGNQPQHFGDGTRLSIL.

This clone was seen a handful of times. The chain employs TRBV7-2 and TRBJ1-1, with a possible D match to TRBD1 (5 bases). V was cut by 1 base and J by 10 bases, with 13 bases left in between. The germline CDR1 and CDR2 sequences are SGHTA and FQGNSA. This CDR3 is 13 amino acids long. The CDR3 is CASSLVPREAAFF. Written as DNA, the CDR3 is TGTGCCAGCAGCTTAGTACCCAGGGAGGCAGCTTTCTTT.

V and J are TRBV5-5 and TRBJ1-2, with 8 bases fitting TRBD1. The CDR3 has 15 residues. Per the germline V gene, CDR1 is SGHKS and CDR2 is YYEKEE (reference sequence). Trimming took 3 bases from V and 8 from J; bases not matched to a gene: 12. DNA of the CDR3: TGTGCCAGCAGCTCCCACTCTGGGACAGGCGGGGGCTACACCTTC. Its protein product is CASSSHSGTGGGYTF.

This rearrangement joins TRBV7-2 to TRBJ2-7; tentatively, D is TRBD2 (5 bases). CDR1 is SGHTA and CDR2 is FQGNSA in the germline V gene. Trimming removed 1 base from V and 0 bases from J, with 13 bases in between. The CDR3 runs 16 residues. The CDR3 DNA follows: TGTGCCAGCAGCTTAGATGGTCTAGCTCGCTCCTACGAGCAGTACTTC. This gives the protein CASSLDGLARSYEQYF.

The CDR3 protein is CASSIGTGDPYEQYF. The CDR3 nucleotides are TGTGCCAGTAGTATCGGGACAGGGGATCCCTACGAGCAGTACTTC. The chain recombines TRBV19 with TRBJ2-7; 10 bases are a match to TRBD1. The CDR3 runs 15 residues. CDR1 is LNHDA, CDR2 SQIVND, per germline (reference sequence). The junction had 4 bases not matched to a gene; V was cut back by 3 bases and J by 2 bases.

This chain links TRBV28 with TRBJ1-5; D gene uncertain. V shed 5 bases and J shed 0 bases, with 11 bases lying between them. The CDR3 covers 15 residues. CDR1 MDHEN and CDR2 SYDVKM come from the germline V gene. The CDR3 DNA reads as TGTGCCAGCAGTAGAGGAGGTTATAGCAATCAGCCCCAGCATTTT. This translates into CASSRGGYSNQPQHF.

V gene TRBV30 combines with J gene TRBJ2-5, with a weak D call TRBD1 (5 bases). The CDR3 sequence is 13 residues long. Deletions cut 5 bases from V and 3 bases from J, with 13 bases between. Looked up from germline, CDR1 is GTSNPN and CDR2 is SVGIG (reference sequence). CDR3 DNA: TGTGCCTGGGCCCAGGGCGGCAAAGAGACCCAGTACTTC. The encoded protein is CAWAQGGKETQYF.